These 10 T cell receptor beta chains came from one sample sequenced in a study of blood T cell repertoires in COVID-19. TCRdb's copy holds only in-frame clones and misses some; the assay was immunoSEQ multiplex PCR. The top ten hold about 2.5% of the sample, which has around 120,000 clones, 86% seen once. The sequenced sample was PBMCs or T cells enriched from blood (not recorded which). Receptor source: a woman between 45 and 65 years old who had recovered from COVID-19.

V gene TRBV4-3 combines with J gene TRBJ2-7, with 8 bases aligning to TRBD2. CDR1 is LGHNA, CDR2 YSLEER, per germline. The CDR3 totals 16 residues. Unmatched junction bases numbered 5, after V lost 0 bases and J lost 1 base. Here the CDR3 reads CASSQDDSGASYEQYF. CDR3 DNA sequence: TGCGCCAGCAGCCAAGATGATAGCGGGGCTTCCTACGAGCAGTACTTC.

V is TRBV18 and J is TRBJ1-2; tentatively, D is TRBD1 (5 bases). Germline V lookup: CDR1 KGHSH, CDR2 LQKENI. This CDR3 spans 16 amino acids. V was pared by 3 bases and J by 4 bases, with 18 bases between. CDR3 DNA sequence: TGTGCCAGCTCACCGTTTGGGGCCACCCTGATCTATGGCTACACCTTC. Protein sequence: CASSPFGATLIYGYTF.

The CDR3 reads CASRGAWGTAMNTEAFF. CDR3 nucleotide sequence: TGTGCCAGCAGGGGGGCATGGGGGACAGCTATGAACACTGAAGCTTTCTTT. The chain uses TRBV6-4 and TRBJ1-1, with 7 bases aligning to TRBD1. The CDR3 has 17 amino acids. The germline CDR1 and CDR2 sequences are MRHNA and SNTAGT. The junction had 13 bases not matched to a gene; V was cut back by 6 bases and J by 0 bases.

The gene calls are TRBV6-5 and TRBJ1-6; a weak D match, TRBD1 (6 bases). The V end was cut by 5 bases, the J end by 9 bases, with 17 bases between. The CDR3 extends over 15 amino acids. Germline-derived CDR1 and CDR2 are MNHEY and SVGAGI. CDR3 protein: CASSPPGTFSSPLHF. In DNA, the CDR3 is TGTGCCAGCAGTCCTCCCGGGACATTTAGTTCACCCCTCCACTTT.

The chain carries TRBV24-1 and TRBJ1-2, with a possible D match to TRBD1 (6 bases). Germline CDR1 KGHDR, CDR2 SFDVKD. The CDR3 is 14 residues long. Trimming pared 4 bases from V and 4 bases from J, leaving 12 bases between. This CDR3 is CATSDPDRAYGYTF. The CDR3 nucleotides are TGTGCCACCAGTGACCCGGACAGAGCCTATGGCTACACCTTC.

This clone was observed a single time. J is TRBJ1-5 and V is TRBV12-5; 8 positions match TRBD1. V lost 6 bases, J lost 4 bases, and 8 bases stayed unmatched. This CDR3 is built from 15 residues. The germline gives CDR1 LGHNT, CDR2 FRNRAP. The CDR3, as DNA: TGTGCTAGTGGATCTGACAGGGGCACAAATCAGCCCCAGCATTTT. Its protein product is CASGSDRGTNQPQHF.

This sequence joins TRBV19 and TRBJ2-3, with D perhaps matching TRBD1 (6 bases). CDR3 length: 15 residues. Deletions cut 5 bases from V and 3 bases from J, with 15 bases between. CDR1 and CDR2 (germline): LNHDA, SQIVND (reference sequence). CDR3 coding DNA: TGTGCCAGTAGTCCCTGGACAGAAACAACAGATACGCAGTATTTT. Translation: CASSPWTETTDTQYF.

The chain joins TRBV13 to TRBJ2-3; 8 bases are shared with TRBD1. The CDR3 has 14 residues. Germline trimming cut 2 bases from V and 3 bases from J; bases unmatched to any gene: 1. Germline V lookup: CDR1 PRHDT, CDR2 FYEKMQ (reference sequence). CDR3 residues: CASSLQGATDTQYF. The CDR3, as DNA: TGTGCCAGCAGCTTACAGGGGGCTACAGATACGCAGTATTTT.

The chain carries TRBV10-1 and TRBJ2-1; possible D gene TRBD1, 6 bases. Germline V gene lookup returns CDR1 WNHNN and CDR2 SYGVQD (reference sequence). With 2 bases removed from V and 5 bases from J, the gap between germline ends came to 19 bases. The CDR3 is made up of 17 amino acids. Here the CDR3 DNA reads TGCGCCAGCAGTGAGACGGGTGGGGGCGCCCGGGACAATGAGCAGTTCTTC. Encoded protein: CASSETGGGARDNEQFF.

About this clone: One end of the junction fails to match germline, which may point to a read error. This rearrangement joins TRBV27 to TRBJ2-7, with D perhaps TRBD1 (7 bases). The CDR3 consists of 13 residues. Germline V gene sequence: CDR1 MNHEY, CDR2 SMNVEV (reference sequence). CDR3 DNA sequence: TGTGCCAGCAGTATAGGACAGGACTACGAGCGGTACTTC. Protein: CASSIGQDYERYF.